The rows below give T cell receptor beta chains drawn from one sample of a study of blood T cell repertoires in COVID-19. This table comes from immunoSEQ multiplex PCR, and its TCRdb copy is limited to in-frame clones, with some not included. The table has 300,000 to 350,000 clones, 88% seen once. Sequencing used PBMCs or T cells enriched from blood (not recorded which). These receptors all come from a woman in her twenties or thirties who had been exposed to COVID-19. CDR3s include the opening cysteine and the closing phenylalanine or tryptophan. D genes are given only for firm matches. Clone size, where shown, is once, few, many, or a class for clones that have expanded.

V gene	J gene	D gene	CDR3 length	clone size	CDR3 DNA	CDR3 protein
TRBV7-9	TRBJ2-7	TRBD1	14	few	TGTGCCAGCAGCCAAGGACAGGGGGCCTACGAGCAGTACTTC	CASSQGQGAYEQYF
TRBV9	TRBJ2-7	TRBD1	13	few	TGTGCCAGCAGCGTAGACAGGGGGCTCGAGCAGTACTTC	CASSVDRGLEQYF
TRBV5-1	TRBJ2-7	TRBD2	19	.	TGCGCCAGCAGCTTTCCCTCACCCGGGACTAGTGGCCCGTCGAGGGAGCAGTACTTC	CASSFPSPGTSGPSREQYF
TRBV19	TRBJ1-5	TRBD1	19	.	TGTGCCAGTAGTTTGGTCTGGGCTGCAGGGGGCCCTAGCAATCAGCCCCAGCATTTT	CASSLVWAAGGPSNQPQHF
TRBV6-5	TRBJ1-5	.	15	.	TGTGCCAGCAGTTATACAACAGGATTGGATCAGCCCCAGCATTTT	CASSYTTGLDQPQHF
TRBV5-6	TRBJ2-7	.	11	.	TGTGCCAGCAGCGTGACGGGAGATTGGTACTTC	CASSVTGDWYF
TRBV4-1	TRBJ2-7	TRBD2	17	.	TGCGCCAGCAGCCAAGACAGGGTAGCGGGAGGGACCTACGAGCAGTACTTC	CASSQDRVAGGTYEQYF
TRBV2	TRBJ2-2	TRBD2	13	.	TGTGCCAGCAGGCGGGAGGTAGCCGGGGAGCTGTTTTTT	CASRREVAGELFF
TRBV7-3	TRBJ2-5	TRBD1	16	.	TGTGCCAGCAGCTCCCTGGGACAGGGGGCGCAAGAGACCCAGTACTTC	CASSSLGQGAQETQYF
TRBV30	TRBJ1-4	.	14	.	TGTGCCTGGAGTGTAACAGCAACTAATGAAAAACTGTTTTTT	CAWSVTATNEKLFF
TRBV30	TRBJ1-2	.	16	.	TGTGCCTGGAAACTACGTATGTGGCAGCCGAACTATGGCTACACCTTC	CAWKLRMWQPNYGYTF